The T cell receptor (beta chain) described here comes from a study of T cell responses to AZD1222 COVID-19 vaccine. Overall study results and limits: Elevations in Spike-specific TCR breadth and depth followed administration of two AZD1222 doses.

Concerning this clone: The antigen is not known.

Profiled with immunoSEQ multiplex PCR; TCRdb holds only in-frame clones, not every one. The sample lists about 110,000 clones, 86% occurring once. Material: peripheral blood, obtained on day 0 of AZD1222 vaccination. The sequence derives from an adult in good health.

The CDR3 region is CASHTGNLKNQPQHF. CDR3 DNA sequence: TGTGCCAGCCACACAGGTAACCTTAAAAATCAGCCCCAGCATTTT. V usage is TRBV6-5 and J usage is TRBJ1-5, with D maybe TRBD1 (5 bases). From germline, CDR1 is MNHEY and CDR2 SVGAGI. CDR3 size: 15 residues. Trimming took 8 bases from V and 4 from J, leaving 18 bases between them.